Included here is one T cell receptor beta chain sequence, with context. Using immunoSEQ multiplex PCR, the repertoire was profiled, and TCRdb retains in-frame clones only, with some absent. The sample lists 280,000 or so clones, around four fifths occurring once. This specimen comes from a study of blood T cell repertoires in COVID-19. Study at large: Donors in the United States, Italy and Spain gave samples during acute or convalescent COVID-19.

V was clipped by 4 bases and J by 1 base, with 14 bases between them. CDR1 and CDR2 from the germline V gene are MNHEY and SVGEGT. The CDR3 totals 15 residues. The chain is built from TRBV6-2 or TRBV6-3 and TRBJ2-7; perhaps TRBD1 as D (6 bases). This sequence was found in a woman in her fifties or sixties who had recovered from COVID-19. Sequenced: peripheral blood. CDR3: CASSWQGSLSYEQYF. Here the CDR3 DNA reads TGTGCCAGCAGTTGGCAGGGGTCCCTTTCCTACGAGCAGTACTTC.